This T cell receptor (beta chain) was sequenced during a study of vaccination and CD4 T cells after COVID-19 (dated by TCRdb to 2022 to 2024). In terms of the full investigation: The convalescent cohort included six males and four females, with two Hispanic individuals, seven Caucasians, two Asians and one multiracial person. The spike-specific CD4+ TCR repertoire was compared before and after mRNA vaccination in over nine COVID-19 convalescent patients and a handful of infection-naive healthy vaccine recipients. Post-COVID blood samples from convalescent patients were collected a median of roughly 100 days after diagnosis, with a range of roughly 35 to 180 days. For stimulating the cultures, overlapping spike peptide pools were used, derived from SARS-CoV-2 as well as from the common cold coronaviruses HCoV-NL63, HCoV-OC43 and HCoV-229E. In control cultures, a CEFX viral epitope pool was used as positive control, an HIV-1 Nef peptide pool was used as negative control, or no peptide was added. Two doses of either the Pfizer-BioNTech BNT162b2 vaccine (n=8) or the Moderna mRNA-1273 vaccine (n=2) were administered to participants. Post-vaccine blood samples were obtained a median of around 74 days after the second vaccine dose, with a range of roughly 14 to 241 days.

The treatment or condition label of this sample denotes: roughly nine-day PBMC culture with coronavirus spike peptide pools or control peptides (ViraFEST assay). The study used the ViraFEST assay, which expanded antigen-specific T cells with peptide pools and then identified expanded clonotypes by TCR sequencing. Negative nucleocapsid antibody tests taken both before and after vaccination confirmed that the healthy vaccine recipients had no prior SARS-CoV-2 infection. Each well held two million PBMCs cultured with approximately 9.2 ug/ml peptide pools in IMDM containing around 5.5% human AB serum and approximately 10 IU/ml IL-2. Half of the culture medium was replaced with fresh IL-2-containing medium on days 3 and 7. Once the cells had been in culture for over nine days, the EasySep CD4+ T cell isolation kit was used to isolate CD4+ T cells by negative selection. PBMCs were separated from whole blood using Ficoll-Paque Plus gradient centrifugation and then either used fresh or cryopreserved at -140C. Culture conditions were generally each tested in triplicate wells.

Concerning this clonotype: The antigen it binds to is not known. There are no base qualities to consult, and no much larger clone falls within one base.

Results the study describes overall, beyond this receptor: Relatively few convalescent patients were included in the study, and early timepoints after natural infection were not analyzed. The median count of SARS-CoV-2-reactive clonotypes went up from 21 after infection to 38 after vaccination, although the change was not significant. In convalescent patients, a median around 89% of post-vaccine SARS-CoV-2-reactive clones were detected only after vaccination, suggesting vaccine-specific priming. Nearly all vaccine-specific clones in convalescent patients (304 of 307) were mono-reactive for SARS-CoV-2 spike rather than cross-reactive with common cold coronaviruses.

The library was made by PCR. At the Johns Hopkins FTIC core, DNA from the cultured CD4+ T cells underwent TCR sequencing with the Oncomine TCR Beta short-read assay. The QIAamp micro DNA kit was used to extract genomic DNA from the cultured CD4+ T cells. Oncomine TCR Beta libraries from cultured CD4+ T cells were pooled with unique dual indexes and sequenced on an Illumina iSeq 100. The original methods were these. Non-productive sequences were filtered out, and CDR3s that did not start with C, did not end with F or W, or were shorter than 7 amino acids were discarded. Antigen-specific clonotypes were identified using the MANAFEST web application through comparison of peptide-stimulated wells with reference and other culture wells. An FDR below 0.05, an odds ratio above 5, and a productive frequency above 0.1% in at least two of three replicate wells were required for clones to be considered positive. Cross-reactive clonotypes were defined as significantly expanded in both SARS-CoV-2 spike wells and at least one common cold coronavirus spike condition. Levenshtein distances (stringdist) and unrooted phylogenetic trees (ape) in R version 3.6.1 were used to assess CDR3 homology. TCRdb ran its own pipeline on the public reads, namely fastp trimming at Q25 and MiXCR clone calling, and kept in-frame beta chains. Identical CDR3 protein sequences are pooled into one entry, listed with their most common genes and DNA. The V and J calls were determined by TCRdb, not by the authors. For this sample there are about 12,000 distinct CDR3 sequences; about 25% appear just once. Of the sample, 25% to 35% is held by the ten largest clones.

Including cysteine and phenylalanine, the CDR3 has 16 amino acids. The sequence is cut down to CDR3 DNA, 48 bases in frame from base 1. Via the germline V gene, CDR1 is SGDLS and CDR2 YYNGEE. Clipping removes 3 bases from V and 0 bases from J, with 2 as the unmatched junction base count. The source is a human donor who received a COVID-19 vaccine. The specimen was CD4+ T cells from blood, cultured in vitro, collected before SARS-CoV-2 vaccination. The rearranged segments are TRBV9 and TRBJ1-3, with 11 bases aligning to TRBD1. The encoded CDR3 is CASSGTGGISGNTIYF. Read as DNA, the sequence is TGTGCCAGCAGCGGGACAGGGGGCATCTCTGGAAACACCATATATTTT.